The sequence of this T cell receptor (beta chain) was determined in a study of immune evolution from preneoplasia to lung adenocarcinoma. The V end was cut by 3 bases, the J end by 8 bases, with 17 bases between. The CDR3 is made up of 16 amino acids. Germline values: CDR1 MGHRA, CDR2 YSYEKL. Nucleic acids came from premalignant or tumor cells enriched by macro-dissection. This clone was seen more than once but under ten times. As yet, its antigen is unknown. Study results and limitations: Compared with EGFR-mutant or double wild-type lesions, KRAS-mutant nodules were more clonal.

Clones were read by immunoSEQ multiplex PCR, and TCRdb kept only the in-frame ones, dropping some. The sample lists several thousand clones, about 86% seen once, with about 2.9% in the top ten. This chain links TRBV4-1 with TRBJ1-6; D is unresolved. The material sequenced was FFPE minimally invasive lung adenocarcinoma tissue. This TCR came from a person aged 65 to 79 with lung adenocarcinoma. This CDR3 is CASSQVFGESHSPLHF. CDR3 DNA sequence: TGCGCCAGCAGCCAGGTTTTCGGGGAATCCCATTCACCCCTCCACTTT.